The 27 T cell receptor beta chains given below trace back to one sample, sequenced in a study of Graves' ophthalmopathy and Graves' hyperthyroidism. CDR3 regions of TCR beta were amplified from RNA transcripts. HTBI primers primed a first-round RT-PCR, and a second-round multiplex PCR followed. MiXCR, run by TCRdb on the multiplex PCR reads, gives a single entry per CDR3 protein. The sample includes about 740,000 distinct CDR3 sequences, around 40% of them seen just once. Material for sequencing was peripheral blood. These TCRs come from an adult man with Graves' ophthalmopathy.

The rearrangement joins TRBV12-3 or TRBV12-4 to TRBJ1-2, with D perhaps TRBD1 (6 bases). V shed 8 bases and J shed 6 bases, with 19 bases lying between them. The CDR3 has 14 amino acids. CDR3 nucleotides: TGTGCCAGCTCACCATTGGCAGGGGCGGATGGCTACACCTTC. It codes for CASSPLAGADGYTF.

This clonotype was recorded at least ten times. The chain uses TRBV7-2 and TRBJ2-5; D unresolved. In germline, CDR1 is SGHTA, CDR2 FQGNSA. The CDR3 totals 11 residues. V lost 3 bases and J 7 bases, leaving 6 bases between the germline ends. The CDR3 DNA reads as TGTGCCAGCAGCTTCACCGGGACCCAGTACTTC. This encodes CASSFTGTQYF.

The rearrangement joins TRBV12-3 or TRBV12-4 to TRBJ2-7; either TRBD1 or TRBD2 may supply D (5 bases each). V was trimmed by 3 bases and J by 4 bases, leaving 7 bases between them. The CDR3 is made up of 12 amino acids. The CDR3 DNA is TGTGCCAGCAGTTTGGGGGAATACGAGCAGTACTTC. Amino acid sequence: CASSLGEYEQYF.

The table lists this clonotype with a few counts. The chain couples TRBV2 to TRBJ1-1, with a weak D call TRBD1 (5 bases). Trimming removed 0 bases from V and 5 bases from J, with 16 bases in between. Germline CDR1 is SNHLY and CDR2 is FYNNEI. This CDR3 comprises 16 residues. For the CDR3, the DNA is TGTGCCAGCAGTGAAGCGGCACGGGGACTGGGTACTGAAGCTTTCTTT. Its translation: CASSEAARGLGTEAFF.

This clonotype was seen repeatedly, ten times or more. This CDR3 reads CASSLLGLGEPQHF. CDR3 coding DNA: TGTGCCAGCAGCCTTCTGGGGCTGGGGGAGCCCCAGCATTTT. The chain links TRBV12-3 or TRBV12-4 to TRBJ1-5, with D maybe TRBD1 (5 bases). Trimming pared 6 bases from V and 8 bases from J, leaving 17 bases between. The CDR3 has 14 amino acids.

This clonotype was seen at least ten times. This sequence joins TRBV29-1 and TRBJ2-2; D possibly corresponds to TRBD2 (6 bases). V shed 3 bases and J shed 4 bases, with 9 bases lying between them. In germline, CDR1 is SQVTM, CDR2 ANQGSEA. The CDR3 contains 13 residues. The CDR3 region is CSVDLGGTGELFF. Written as DNA, the CDR3 is TGCAGCGTTGATTTGGGGGGCACCGGGGAGCTGTTTTTT.

This sequence joins TRBV20-1 and TRBJ1-2; D is possibly TRBD1 (5 bases). This CDR3 spans 12 amino acids. The V gene's germline CDR1 is DFQATT and CDR2 SNEGSKA (reference sequence). The V end lost 7 bases, the J end lost 0 bases, and 9 bases lay between the germline ends. The CDR3 DNA reads as TGCAGTGTTGGGGGAGCTAACTATGGCTACACCTTC. Protein sequence: CSVGGANYGYTF.

As concerns this clonotype: A read error may be the cause here, since a much bigger clone is one base away. V usage is TRBV10-3 and J usage is TRBJ2-7; 7 bases are shared with TRBD1. Germline-derived CDR1 and CDR2 are ENHRY and SYGVKD. CDR3 length: 13 residues. The CDR3 coding sequence is TGTGCCATCAAGACAGGGCTTTCCTACGGGCAGTACTTC. This gives the protein CAIKTGLSYGQYF.

The DNA for the CDR3 is TGTGCCAGCAGCGTAGATGGACGGCCCCATGGCTACACCTTC. The encoded protein is CASSVDGRPHGYTF. This chain uses TRBV6-5 with TRBJ1-2, with D unclear. The length of the CDR3 is 14 residues. V dropped 6 bases and J dropped 6 bases, with 17 bases sitting between them. From germline, CDR1 is MNHEY and CDR2 SVGAGI.

J is TRBJ1-5 and V is TRBV10-2, with TRBD1 identical over 7 bases. The CDR3 consists of 15 residues. From germline, CDR1 is WSHSY and CDR2 SAAADI. With 6 bases clipped from V and 3 bases from J, the junction kept 8 bases outside the gene matches. For the CDR3, the DNA is TGCGCCAGCAGAGAACAGACAGGGTCCAATCAGCCCCAGCATTTT. It codes for CASREQTGSNQPQHF.

CDR3 sequence reads: CASSSGGFRTAEAFF. The CDR3 coding sequence is TGTGCCAGCAGCTCCGGCGGCTTCCGGACCGCTGAAGCTTTCTTT. This sequence joins TRBV7-9 and TRBJ1-1; D gene ambiguous. Germline V gene sequence: CDR1 SEHNR, CDR2 FQNEAQ (reference sequence). V gave up 4 bases and J gave up 6 bases, with 18 bases separating them. The length of the CDR3 is 15 residues.

The J gene is TRBJ1-2, the V gene TRBV7-9, with D perhaps matching TRBD1 (6 bases). This CDR3 region has 13 residues. Trimming cost V 5 bases and J 6 bases, with 13 bases left between them. Per the germline V gene, CDR1 is SEHNR and CDR2 is FQNEAQ (reference sequence). The CDR3 here is CASSLQGRDGYTF. DNA of the CDR3: TGTGCCAGCAGCCTACAGGGTCGAGATGGCTACACCTTC.

This clonotype has at least ten counts. This rearrangement joins TRBV10-3 to TRBJ2-5, with D maybe TRBD2 (5 bases). The germline V gene has CDR1 ENHRY and CDR2 SYGVKD. This CDR3 is built from 13 residues. V shed 11 bases and J shed 7 bases, with 20 bases lying between them. CDR3 sequence: CAYWLEARRTQYF. The CDR3 region has the DNA TGTGCCTACTGGCTGGAGGCCCGGCGGACCCAGTACTTC.

The CDR3 DNA reads TGTGCCAGCAGCCTAAGAGGTGGAGGGGACCAACGGTCTGGAAACACCATATATTTT. This codes for CASSLRGGGDQRSGNTIYF. This chain uses TRBV7-4 with TRBJ1-3; D perhaps matches TRBD1 (5 bases). V lost 5 bases and J lost 1, with 24 bases in between. The V gene's germline CDR1 is SGHVT and CDR2 SQSDAQ. The CDR3 runs 19 residues.

Turning to this clonotype: At one boundary the junction diverges from the germline segment, which might be a read error. V gene TRBV27 combines with J gene TRBJ1-4; D ambiguous. From germline, CDR1 is MNHEY and CDR2 SMNVEV (reference sequence). The CDR3 sequence is 11 residues long. CDR3 loop: CTSSDDEKLFF. In nucleotides, the CDR3 is TGTACCAGCAGCGACGATGAAAAACTGTTTTTT.

Concerning this clonotype itself: A read error is possible here, since a much larger clone lies one base away. The chain uses TRBV10-3 and TRBJ2-7, with D perhaps given as TRBD1 or TRBD2 (5 bases each). The V gene's germline CDR1 is ENHRY and CDR2 SYGVKD. Trimming shortened V by 10 bases and J by 6 bases, and 10 bases separated the two germline ends. The CDR3 covers 10 residues. CDR3 protein: CASTGTEQYF. CDR3 sequence (DNA): TGTGCCAGCACTGGGACCGAGCAGTACTTC.

The rearrangement uses TRBV15 and TRBJ1-2, with D possibly TRBD1 on 5 matching bases. The CDR3 totals 13 residues. The V gene's germline CDR1 is LNHNV and CDR2 YYDKDF (reference sequence). Trimming took 1 base from V and 3 from J, leaving 6 bases between them. The chain's CDR3 is CATSRGDYYGYTF. The CDR3 DNA reads as TGTGCCACCAGCAGAGGGGACTACTATGGCTACACCTTC.

The rearrangement joins TRBV24-1 to TRBJ2-3; D perhaps matches TRBD1 (6 bases). V was clipped by 0 bases and J by 2 bases, with 8 bases between them. Germline lookup yields CDR1 KGHDR and CDR2 SFDVKD. The CDR3 loop spans 15 amino acids. CDR3 amino acids: CATSDLRDNTDTQYF. The CDR3 coding sequence is TGTGCCACCAGTGATTTGAGGGACAACACAGATACGCAGTATTTT.

The rearrangement links TRBV18 to TRBJ1-5; no clear D gene. The length of the CDR3 is 15 residues. Germline CDR1 is KGHSH and CDR2 is LQKENI. The V end lost 1 base, the J end lost 2 bases, and 9 bases lay between the germline ends. The CDR3 region is CASSPQGFRNQPQHF. In DNA form, the CDR3 reads TGTGCCAGCTCACCACAAGGCTTTCGCAATCAGCCCCAGCATTTT.

This chain connects TRBV9 to TRBJ2-5, with TRBD1 identical over 10 bases. Germline V gene data show CDR1 as SGDLS and CDR2 as YYNGEE. This CDR3 has 14 amino acids. Germline trimming cut 8 bases from V and 2 bases from J; bases unmatched to any gene: 6. The CDR3 DNA is TGTGCCAGTGGACAGGGGGTAGATCAAGAGACCCAGTACTTC. Residues: CASGQGVDQETQYF. The variable domain in full, completed from reference TRBV9 and TRBJ2-5, reads DSGVTQTPKHLITATGQRVTLRCSPRSGDLSVYWYQQSLDQGLQFLIQYYNGEERAKGNILERFSAQQFPDLHSELNLSSLELGDSALYFCASGQGVDQETQYFGPGTRLLVL.

This clonotype appeared a few times. This chain connects TRBV5-4 to TRBJ2-7; 9 bases are shared with TRBD1. The CDR3 spans 15 residues. V lost 4 bases to trimming and J lost 3 bases; unmatched junction nucleotides: 8. CDR1 SGHNT and CDR2 YYREEE come from the germline V gene (reference sequence). This CDR3 is CASSKTSTGGYEQYF. The CDR3 DNA sequence: TGTGCCAGCAGCAAAACTTCGACAGGGGGCTACGAGCAGTACTTC.

The gene calls are TRBV29-1 and TRBJ1-1; D not resolved. The CDR3 is 12 residues long. The V gene's germline CDR1 is SQVTM and CDR2 ANQGSEA. Trimming took off 6 bases at V and 1 base at J, with 9 bases between the two ends. DNA for the CDR3: TGCAGCGTAGGTATGACGAACACTGAAGCTTTCTTT. This translates into CSVGMTNTEAFF.

To note about this clonotype: Since a much larger clone is just one base distant, this may be a read error. The chain carries TRBV9 and TRBJ1-2, with D hard to call. The CDR3 is 15 residues long. Trimming cost V 3 bases and J 2 bases, with 14 bases left between them. Looked up from germline, CDR1 is SGDLS and CDR2 is YYNGEE. CDR3 region: CASSGSRTDNYGYTF. The CDR3 nucleotides are TGTGCCAGCAGCGGATCCAGGACGGACAACTATGGCTACACCTTC.

This rearrangement joins TRBV30 to TRBJ1-1; 8 nucleotides align to TRBD1. CDR3 size: 13 residues. The ends lost 2 bases at V and 4 bases at J; junction bases unmatched: 3. Germline assignment: CDR1 GTSNPN and CDR2 SVGIG (reference sequence). The CDR3 sequence: CAWSSGGFTEAFF. CDR3 bases: TGTGCCTGGAGTTCAGGGGGCTTCACTGAAGCTTTCTTT. The full variable domain, its missing parts supplied by reference TRBV30 and TRBJ1-1, is SQTIHQWPATLVQPVGSPLSLECTVEGTSNPNLYWYRQAAGRGLQLLFYSVGIGQISSEVPQNLSASRPQDRQFILSSKKLLLSDSGFYLCAWSSGGFTEAFFGQGTRLTVV.

Comment on this clonotype: Its ends do not fully match the called genes, so a read error is possible. The J gene is TRBJ2-6, the V gene TRBV10-3; TRBD1 is a possible D gene (5 bases). From germline, CDR1 is ENHRY and CDR2 SYGVKD. The length of the CDR3 is 14 residues. CDR3 DNA: TGTGCCATCAGTGAGTCGATTGGGGCGAACACTGAAGCTTTC. This codes for CAISESIGANTEAF.

This clonotype has ten or more counts. The gene calls are TRBV2 and TRBJ1-5; 7 bases align to TRBD1. In germline, CDR1 is SNHLY, CDR2 FYNNEI. The CDR3 runs 15 residues. V lost 2 bases, J lost 0 bases, and 1 base stayed unmatched. The CDR3: CASSEPGGSNQPQHF. Here the CDR3 DNA reads TGTGCCAGCAGTGAACCAGGGGGTAGCAATCAGCCCCAGCATTTT.

This clonotype was observed a handful of times. The chain is built from TRBV7-9 and TRBJ1-1, with 9 bases fitting TRBD1. The V gene's germline CDR1 is SEHNR and CDR2 FQNEAQ (reference sequence). Trimming at V came to 3 bases and at J to 0 bases, leaving 11 bases not matched to a gene. The CDR3 runs to 18 residues. The CDR3 protein is CASSLGLWTGDMNTEAFF. CDR3 bases: TGTGCCAGCAGCTTGGGGCTTTGGACAGGGGACATGAACACTGAAGCTTTCTTT.